The present T cell receptor (beta chain) was sequenced within a study of T cells after posttransplantation cyclophosphamide. Study conclusions and caveats: Later blood repertoires were often dominated by clones from the donor CD8+ memory compartment. Tissue-infiltrating T cells from skin or gut overlapped little with blood T cells. TRB clonality was highly associated with recipient CMV seropositivity and reactivation.

The method was immunoSEQ multiplex PCR; TCRdb's version includes in-frame clones alone and lacks a portion of them. The specimen has roughly 41,000 clones, none found just once. Looked up from germline, CDR1 is SGDLS and CDR2 is YYNGEE. The junction had 6 bases not matched to a gene; V was cut back by 4 bases and J by 4 bases. The CDR3 is 15 residues long. This related bone marrow graft donor gave peripheral blood on the day of marrow donation. A few counts support this clone. Its target is unknown. This receptor was obtained from a man aged 25 to 40 in good health and a related stem cell transplant donor. The chain has TRBV9 and TRBJ2-1; 9 bases map to TRBD1. The specimen sequenced was PBMCs. The CDR3, as DNA: TGTGCCAGCAGCTTCAGGGGACAGGGATACAATGAGCAGTTCTTC. Protein: CASSFRGQGYNEQFF.